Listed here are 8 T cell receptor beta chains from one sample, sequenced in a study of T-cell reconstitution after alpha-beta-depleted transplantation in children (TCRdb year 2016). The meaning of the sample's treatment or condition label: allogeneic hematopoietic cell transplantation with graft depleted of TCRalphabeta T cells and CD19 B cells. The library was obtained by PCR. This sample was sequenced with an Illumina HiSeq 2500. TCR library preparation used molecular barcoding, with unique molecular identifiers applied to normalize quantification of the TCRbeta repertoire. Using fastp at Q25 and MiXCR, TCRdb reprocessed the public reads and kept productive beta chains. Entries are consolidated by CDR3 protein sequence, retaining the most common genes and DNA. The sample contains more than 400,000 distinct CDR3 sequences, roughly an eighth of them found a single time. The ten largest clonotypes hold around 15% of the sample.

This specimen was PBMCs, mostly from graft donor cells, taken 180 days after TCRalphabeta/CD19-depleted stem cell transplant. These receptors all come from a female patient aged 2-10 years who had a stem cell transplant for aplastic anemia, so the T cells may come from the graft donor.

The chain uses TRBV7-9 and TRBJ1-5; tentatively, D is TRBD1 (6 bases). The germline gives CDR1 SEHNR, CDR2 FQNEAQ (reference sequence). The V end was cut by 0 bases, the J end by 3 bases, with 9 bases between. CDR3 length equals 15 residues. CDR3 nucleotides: TGTGCCAGCAGCTTAGCCCGGACAGCCAATCAGCCCCAGCATTTT. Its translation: CASSLARTANQPQHF.

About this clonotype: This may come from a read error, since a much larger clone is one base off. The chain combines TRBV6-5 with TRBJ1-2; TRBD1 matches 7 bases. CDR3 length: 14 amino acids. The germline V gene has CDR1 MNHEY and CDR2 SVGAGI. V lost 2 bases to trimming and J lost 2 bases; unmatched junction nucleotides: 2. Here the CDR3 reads CASSYETGNYGYTF. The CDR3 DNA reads TGTGCCAGCAGTTACGAGACAGGGAACTATGGCTACACCTTC.

The CDR3: CASLAWRFPGDTQYF. CDR3 DNA: TGCGCCAGCCTGGCTTGGAGATTCCCGGGGGATACGCAGTATTTT. The V gene is TRBV5-1, the J gene TRBJ2-3; D is possibly TRBD2 (5 bases). The CDR3 covers 15 residues. Germline V gene lookup returns CDR1 SGHRS and CDR2 YFSETQ. Trimming took off 7 bases at V and 6 bases at J, with 21 bases between the two ends.

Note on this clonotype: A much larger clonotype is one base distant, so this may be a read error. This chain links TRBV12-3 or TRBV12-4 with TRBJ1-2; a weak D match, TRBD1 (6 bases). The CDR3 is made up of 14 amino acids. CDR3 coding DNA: TGTACCAGCAGCTTCATACAGGGAAACTATGGCTACACCTTC. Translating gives CTSSFIQGNYGYTF.

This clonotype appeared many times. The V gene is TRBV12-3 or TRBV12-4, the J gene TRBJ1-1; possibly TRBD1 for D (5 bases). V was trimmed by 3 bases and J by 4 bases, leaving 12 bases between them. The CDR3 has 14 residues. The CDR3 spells CASSLVGGRTEAFF. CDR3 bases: TGTGCCAGCAGTTTGGTCGGGGGACGCACTGAAGCTTTCTTT.

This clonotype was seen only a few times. DNA for the CDR3: TGCGCCAGCAGCCAAGGACAGGGCTTTTCCGCAGATACGCAGTATTTT. This codes for CASSQGQGFSADTQYF. This rearrangement joins TRBV4-3 to TRBJ2-3; 7 nucleotides line up with TRBD1. After removal of 1 base from V and 4 bases from J, the junction contained 8 bases not matched to a gene. Germline assignment: CDR1 LGHNA and CDR2 YSLEER. This CDR3 region has 16 residues.

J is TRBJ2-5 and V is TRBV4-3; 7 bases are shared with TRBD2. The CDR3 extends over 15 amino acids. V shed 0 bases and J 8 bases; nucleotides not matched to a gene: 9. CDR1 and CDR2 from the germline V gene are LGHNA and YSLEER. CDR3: CASSQDKGLGATQYF. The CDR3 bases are TGCGCCAGCAGCCAAGATAAAGGACTAGGGGCAACCCAGTACTTC.

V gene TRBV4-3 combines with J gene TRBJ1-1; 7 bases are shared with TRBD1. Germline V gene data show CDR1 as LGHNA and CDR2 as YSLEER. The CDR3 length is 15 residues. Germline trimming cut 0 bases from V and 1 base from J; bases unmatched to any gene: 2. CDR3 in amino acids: CASSQDNRGNTEAFF. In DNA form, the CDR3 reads TGCGCCAGCAGCCAAGATAACAGGGGGAACACTGAAGCTTTCTTT.